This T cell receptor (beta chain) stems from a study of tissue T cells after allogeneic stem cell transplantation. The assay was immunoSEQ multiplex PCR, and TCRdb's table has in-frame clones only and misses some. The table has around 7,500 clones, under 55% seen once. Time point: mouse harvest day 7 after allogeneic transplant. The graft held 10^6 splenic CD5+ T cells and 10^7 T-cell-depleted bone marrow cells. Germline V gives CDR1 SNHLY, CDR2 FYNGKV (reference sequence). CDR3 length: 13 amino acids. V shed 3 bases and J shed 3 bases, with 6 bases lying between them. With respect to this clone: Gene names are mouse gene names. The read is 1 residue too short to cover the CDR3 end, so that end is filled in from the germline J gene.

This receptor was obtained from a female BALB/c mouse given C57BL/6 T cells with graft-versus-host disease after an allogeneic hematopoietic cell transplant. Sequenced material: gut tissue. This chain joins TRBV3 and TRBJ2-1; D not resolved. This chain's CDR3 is CASSFRIYAEQFF. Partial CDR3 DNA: TGTGCCAGCAGCTTTCGCATCTATGCTGAGCAGTTC.